The rows below give T cell receptor beta chains drawn from one sample of a study of blood T cells in healthy people across ages. TCRdb processed the 5' RACE reads anew with MiXCR; each CDR3 protein has one entry. The sample includes around 1.7 million distinct CDR3 sequences, roughly 27% of them seen just once. The sample was blood. These receptors were collected from a woman aged 25-40 years in good health. Both conserved end residues are part of each CDR3. Fields, in order: clone size, V gene, J gene, D gene, CDR3 protein, CDR3 DNA. D genes are given only for firm matches. A row's size may be missing; if present it is once, few, many or a size class.

size: .; V: TRBV12-3/TRBV12-4; J: TRBJ2-1; D: .; CDR3: CASSLGGPSTDPFF; DNA: TGTGCCAGCAGTTTGGGGGGTCCTAGCACGGATCCGTTCTTC
size: .; V: TRBV12-3/TRBV12-4; J: TRBJ2-1; D: .; CDR3: CASSLRGKEQFF; DNA: TGTGCCAGCAGCCTTAGGGGGAAAGAGCAGTTCTTC
size: many; V: TRBV20-1; J: TRBJ2-1; D: TRBD2; CDR3: CSALPGLAGSYNEQFF; DNA: TGCAGTGCCCTGCCCGGACTAGCGGGGTCCTACAATGAGCAGTTCTTC
size: .; V: TRBV19; J: TRBJ2-3; D: .; CDR3: CASTSGPSTDTQYF; DNA: TGTGCCAGTACAAGCGGGCCTAGCACAGATACGCAGTATTTT
size: once; V: TRBV20-1; J: TRBJ2-2; D: TRBD1; CDR3: CSARSAGQATGELFF; DNA: TGCAGTGCTAGAAGTGCGGGACAGGCGACCGGGGAGCTGTTTTTT
size: .; V: TRBV5-1; J: TRBJ1-1; D: TRBD1; CDR3: CASSLEEGATEAFF; DNA: TGCGCCAGCAGCTTGGAGGAGGGGGCCACTGAAGCTTTCTTT
size: .; V: TRBV2; J: TRBJ2-7; D: TRBD1; CDR3: CAAETGLDEQYF; DNA: TGTGCCGCCGAGACAGGGTTGGACGAGCAGTACTTC
size: many; V: TRBV20-1; J: TRBJ1-2; D: TRBD1; CDR3: CSADDRVYGYTF; DNA: TGCAGTGCTGACGACAGGGTCTATGGCTACACCTTC
size: few; V: TRBV7-9; J: TRBJ2-7; D: TRBD2; CDR3: CASSPGGAQSYEQYF; DNA: TGTGCCAGCAGCCCCGGGGGGGCGCAATCCTACGAGCAGTACTTC
size: few; V: TRBV20-1; J: TRBJ2-1; D: TRBD2; CDR3: CSARDPGGRGGEQFF; DNA: TGCAGTGCTAGAGATCCTGGCGGGAGGGGTGGTGAGCAGTTCTTC
size: .; V: TRBV6-1; J: TRBJ1-5; D: .; CDR3: CASSEDGGVRQPQHF; DNA: TGTGCCAGCAGTGAAGACGGTGGTGTAAGGCAGCCCCAGCATTTT
size: few; V: TRBV20-1; J: TRBJ1-2; D: .; CDR3: CSATRARSNYGYTF; DNA: TGCAGTGCTACCCGGGCACGGTCCAACTATGGCTACACCTTC
size: .; V: TRBV2; J: TRBJ2-1; D: .; CDR3: CASSRGPAPEQFF; DNA: TGTGCCAGCAGTAGGGGACCCGCGCCGGAGCAGTTCTTC
size: many; V: TRBV10-1; J: TRBJ2-4; D: .; CDR3: CASSDVGNKGNIQYF; DNA: TGCGCCAGCAGTGATGTAGGAAATAAGGGCAACATTCAGTACTTC
size: few; V: TRBV14; J: TRBJ2-7; D: .; CDR3: CASSQGTRAYEQYF; DNA: TGTGCCAGCAGCCAAGGGACCAGAGCCTACGAGCAGTACTTC
size: .; V: TRBV28; J: TRBJ1-2; D: .; CDR3: CASRSSATYGYTF; DNA: TGTGCCAGCAGATCCAGCGCGACCTATGGCTACACCTTC
size: many; V: TRBV7-9; J: TRBJ2-2; D: .; CDR3: CASSGEVTLFF; DNA: TGTGCCAGCAGCGGGGAGGTGACGCTGTTTTTT
size: .; V: TRBV25-1; J: TRBJ2-4; D: .; CDR3: CASSEAGTKNIQYF; DNA: TGTGCCAGCAGTGAAGCAGGGACCAAAAACATTCAGTACTTC
size: few; V: TRBV11-1; J: TRBJ2-1; D: TRBD2; CDR3: CASRLAAYNEQFF; DNA: TGTGCCAGCCGTCTAGCGGCCTACAATGAGCAGTTCTTC
size: .; V: TRBV11-2; J: TRBJ2-3; D: .; CDR3: CASRVGFTDTQYF; DNA: TGTGCCAGCAGAGTCGGGTTCACAGATACGCAGTATTTT
size: .; V: TRBV6-5; J: TRBJ2-1; D: TRBD2; CDR3: CAGSYRITSDNEQFF; DNA: TGTGCCGGCAGTTACCGAATCACTAGCGACAATGAGCAGTTCTTC
size: few; V: TRBV6-5; J: TRBJ2-5; D: TRBD1; CDR3: CASSYSTGGMETQYF; DNA: TGTGCCAGCAGTTACTCAACAGGGGGTATGGAGACCCAGTACTTC
size: many; V: TRBV4-3; J: TRBJ2-1; D: .; CDR3: CASSSPISGASSYNEQFF; DNA: TGCGCCAGCAGCTCACCCATTAGCGGTGCGAGCTCCTACAATGAGCAGTTCTTC
size: many; V: TRBV6-6; J: TRBJ2-7; D: .; CDR3: CASSYSKDYEQYF; DNA: TGTGCCAGCAGTTACTCAAAAGACTACGAGCAGTACTTC
size: once; V: TRBV7-9; J: TRBJ1-2; D: TRBD1; CDR3: CASSHLDGGQEVGYTF; DNA: TGTGCCAGCAGCCACCTCGACGGGGGACAGGAGGTTGGCTACACCTTC
size: few; V: TRBV4-2; J: TRBJ1-3; D: .; CDR3: CASSFDPTSSSGNTIYF; DNA: TGTGCCAGCAGCTTCGACCCCACGTCCTCGTCCGGAAACACCATATATTTT
size: few; V: TRBV7-8; J: TRBJ2-7; D: .; CDR3: CASSLGTDKSLYEQYF; DNA: TGTGCCAGCAGCTTGGGGACGGATAAGTCCCTCTACGAGCAGTACTTC
size: .; V: TRBV7-2; J: TRBJ2-3; D: .; CDR3: CASSLGLALGGDTQYF; DNA: TGTGCCAGCAGCCTGGGTCTGGCTTTGGGTGGAGATACGCAGTATTTT
size: few; V: TRBV27; J: TRBJ2-7; D: .; CDR3: CASSPGALYEQYF; DNA: TGTGCCAGCAGTCCGGGGGCCCTCTACGAGCAGTACTTC
size: few; V: TRBV20-1; J: TRBJ2-1; D: TRBD2; CDR3: CSARETSGSGNEQFF; DNA: TGCAGTGCTAGAGAAACTAGCGGGAGCGGAAATGAGCAGTTCTTC
size: .; V: TRBV28; J: TRBJ2-5; D: .; CDR3: CASIPWASGIQETRYF; DNA: .
size: .; V: TRBV9; J: TRBJ2-5; D: TRBD2; CDR3: CASSVVPGGVETQYF; DNA: TGTGCCAGCAGCGTAGTCCCGGGGGGAGTTGAGACCCAGTACTTC
size: .; V: TRBV7-2; J: TRBJ2-5; D: .; CDR3: CASSLTSDYQETQYF; DNA: TGTGCCAGCAGCTTAACTTCCGATTACCAAGAGACCCAGTACTTC
size: few; V: TRBV6-6; J: TRBJ1-1; D: .; CDR3: CASQKGMNTEAFF; DNA: TGTGCCAGCCAAAAGGGAATGAACACTGAAGCTTTCTTT
size: few; V: TRBV5-6; J: TRBJ1-6; D: .; CDR3: CASSPGRYYNSPLHF; DNA: TGTGCCAGCAGCCCGGGGAGGTACTATAATTCACCCCTCCACTTT
size: .; V: TRBV6-1; J: TRBJ1-5; D: TRBD1; CDR3: CASEGQGYQPQHF; DNA: TGTGCCAGTGAAGGACAGGGCTATCAGCCCCAGCATTTT
size: few; V: TRBV20-1; J: TRBJ2-5; D: .; CDR3: CSAFDRNRGETQYF; DNA: TGCAGTGCTTTTGACAGGAATAGAGGGGAGACCCAGTACTTC
size: few; V: TRBV29-1; J: TRBJ2-7; D: .; CDR3: CSVEEVGSGANEQYF; DNA: TGCAGCGTTGAAGAGGTGGGATCGGGTGCGAACGAGCAGTACTTC
size: .; V: TRBV5-1; J: TRBJ2-5; D: .; CDR3: CASSLNSEMARCQYF; DNA: TGCGCCAGCAGCTTGAATAGCGAGATGGCAAGGTGCCAGTACTTC
size: few; V: TRBV24-1; J: TRBJ1-2; D: TRBD1; CDR3: CATSDPDRVNGYTF; DNA: TGTGCCACCAGTGATCCCGACAGGGTAAATGGCTACACCTTC
size: few; V: TRBV20-1; J: TRBJ2-1; D: TRBD2; CDR3: CSAQTSGIYNEQFF; DNA: TGCAGTGCGCAGACTAGCGGGATTTACAATGAGCAGTTCTTC
size: many; V: TRBV29-1; J: TRBJ2-5; D: .; CDR3: CSVSGDQETQYF; DNA: TGCAGCGTGTCGGGAGACCAAGAGACCCAGTACTTC
size: .; V: TRBV12-3/TRBV12-4; J: TRBJ1-5; D: .; CDR3: CASSYPSNTQYFGPGNQPQHF; DNA: .
size: few; V: TRBV6-5; J: TRBJ2-1; D: .; CDR3: CASSSKRAPAASEQFF; DNA: TGTGCCAGCAGTTCCAAGCGTGCCCCCGCCGCCAGTGAGCAGTTCTTC
size: .; V: TRBV7-6; J: TRBJ2-7; D: .; CDR3: CASSLFRDDEQYF; DNA: TGTGCCAGCAGCTTATTCAGGGACGACGAGCAGTACTTC
size: few; V: TRBV24-1; J: TRBJ2-4; D: TRBD1; CDR3: CATSEAGTGKNIQYF; DNA: TGTGCCACCAGTGAGGCAGGGACAGGGAAAAACATTCAGTACTTC
size: few; V: TRBV10-3; J: TRBJ2-5; D: TRBD2; CDR3: CAISPTSGGAGRETQYF; DNA: TGTGCCATCAGTCCGACTAGCGGGGGGGCGGGGCGAGAGACCCAGTACTTC
size: many; V: TRBV9; J: TRBJ1-4; D: .; CDR3: CASSPSGGEKLFF; DNA: TGCGCCAGCAGCCCGTCCGGAGGTGAAAAACTGTTTTTT
size: few; V: TRBV6-1; J: TRBJ2-7; D: .; CDR3: CTSSENGLVEQYF; DNA: TGTACCAGCAGTGAAAACGGGCTAGTCGAGCAGTACTTC
size: .; V: TRBV4-2; J: TRBJ1-1; D: .; CDR3: CASSPNQGAAFF; DNA: TGTGCCAGCAGCCCTAATCAAGGTGCAGCTTTCTTT
size: .; V: TRBV9; J: TRBJ2-4; D: .; CDR3: CASSLVASSNIQYF; DNA: TGTGCCAGCAGCCTAGTGGCGAGTAGTAACATTCAGTACTTC
size: few; V: TRBV15; J: TRBJ2-7; D: TRBD2; CDR3: CATSRSASGSPEQYF; DNA: TGTGCCACCAGCAGGTCGGCTAGCGGGAGCCCCGAGCAGTACTTC
size: .; V: TRBV7-2; J: TRBJ2-1; D: .; CDR3: CASSLMGAPPNEQFF; DNA: TGCGCCAGCAGCTTAATGGGGGCCCCCCCCAATGAGCAGTTCTTC
size: .; V: TRBV6-1; J: TRBJ2-2; D: .; CDR3: CASSVDSFILSTGELFF; DNA: TGTGCCAGCAGTGTCGACAGCTTTATCCTCAGCACCGGGGAGCTGTTTTTT
size: .; V: TRBV28; J: TRBJ2-1; D: TRBD2; CDR3: CASGIPELAEGSSEQFF; DNA: TGTGCCAGCGGAATCCCGGAACTAGCGGAGGGGAGTAGTGAGCAGTTCTTC
size: few; V: TRBV20-1; J: TRBJ1-2; D: TRBD1; CDR3: CSAPSGTGVIYGYTF; DNA: TGCAGTGCTCCCTCCGGGACAGGGGTTATATATGGCTACACCTTC
size: .; V: TRBV7-9; J: TRBJ2-1; D: TRBD2; CDR3: CASSPRPGTSGSSYNEQFF; DNA: TGTGCCAGCAGCCCACGTCCCGGGACTAGCGGGAGCTCCTACAATGAGCAGTTCTTC